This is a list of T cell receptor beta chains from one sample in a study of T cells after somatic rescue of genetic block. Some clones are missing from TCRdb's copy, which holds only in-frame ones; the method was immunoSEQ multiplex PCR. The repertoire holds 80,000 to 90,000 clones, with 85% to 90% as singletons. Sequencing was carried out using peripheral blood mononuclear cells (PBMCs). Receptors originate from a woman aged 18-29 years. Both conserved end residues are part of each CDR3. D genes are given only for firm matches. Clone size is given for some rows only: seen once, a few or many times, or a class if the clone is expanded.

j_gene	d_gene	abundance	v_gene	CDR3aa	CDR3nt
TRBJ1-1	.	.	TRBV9	CASSVAPNTEAFF	TGTGCCAGCAGCGTAGCCCCGAACACTGAAGCTTTCTTT
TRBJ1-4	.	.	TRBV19	CASKVYGATNEKLFF	TGTGCCAGTAAGGTATACGGAGCAACTAATGAAAAACTGTTTTTT
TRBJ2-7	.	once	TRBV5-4	CASSLAGGSEQYF	TGTGCCAGCAGCTTGGCAGGGGGGTCCGAGCAGTACTTC
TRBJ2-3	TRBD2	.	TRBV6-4	CASSDSGRATDTQYF	TGTGCCAGCAGTGATAGCGGGAGGGCCACAGATACGCAGTATTTT
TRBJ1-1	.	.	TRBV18	CASSAIRGHSTSTEAFF	TGTGCCAGCTCCGCCATCAGAGGACACTCAACGAGCACTGAAGCTTTCTTT
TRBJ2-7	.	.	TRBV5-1	CASSLDLGEQYF	TGCGCCAGCAGCTTGGATTTGGGCGAGCAGTACTTC
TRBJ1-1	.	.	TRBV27	CASSLRWGSTEAFF	TGTGCCAGCAGTTTAAGGTGGGGTTCCACTGAAGCTTTCTTT
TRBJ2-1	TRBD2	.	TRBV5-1	CASSLPPIRLAGAHEQFF	TGCGCCAGCAGCTTGCCACCCATAAGACTAGCGGGAGCACATGAGCAGTTCTTC
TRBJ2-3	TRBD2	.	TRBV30	CAWNSGRADTQYF	TGTGCCTGGAATAGCGGGAGGGCAGATACGCAGTATTTT
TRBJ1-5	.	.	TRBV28	CATLSPPRPQHF	TGTGCCACCCTGTCCCCTCCGCGGCCCCAGCATTTT